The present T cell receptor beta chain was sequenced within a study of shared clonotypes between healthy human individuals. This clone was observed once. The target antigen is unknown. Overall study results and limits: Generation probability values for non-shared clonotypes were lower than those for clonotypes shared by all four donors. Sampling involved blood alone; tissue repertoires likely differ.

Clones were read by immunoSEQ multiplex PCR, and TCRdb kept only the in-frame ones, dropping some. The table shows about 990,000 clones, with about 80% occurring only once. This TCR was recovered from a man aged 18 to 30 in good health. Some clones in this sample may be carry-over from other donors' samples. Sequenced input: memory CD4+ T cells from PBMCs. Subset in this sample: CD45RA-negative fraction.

The DNA of the CDR3 is TGTGCCAGCAGCTTAAGGGCAGCTGGAGGGGGTTTCTATGGCTACACCTTC. Translated: CASSLRAAGGGFYGYTF. The chain uses TRBV7-2 and TRBJ1-2, with D possibly matching TRBD1 (6 bases). The CDR3 sequence is 17 residues long. The germline V gene has CDR1 SGHTA and CDR2 FQGNSA. Trimming removed 2 bases from V and 4 bases from J, with 20 bases in between.